The clone carrying this T cell receptor beta chain was counted a single time. Its antigen is unknown. CDR3 size: 15 residues. The V segment lost 0 bases and the J segment 4 bases; nucleotides outside the gene matches: 7. Germline assignment: CDR1 GTSNPN and CDR2 SVGIG (reference sequence). The sample comes from a study of shared clonotypes between healthy human individuals. Study-wide results and limits: Naive CD4 clonotype sharing across a few donors was about 5.3%. In having few donors, the study represented limited genetic and exposure-history diversity.

Only in-frame clones appear in the TCRdb table, and some are missing; sequencing was by immunoSEQ multiplex PCR. Here the sample spans approximately 2.5 million clones, roughly 93% being singletons. The chain carries TRBV30 and TRBJ2-7; 9 bases map to TRBD2. The sequence came from a man in his late teens or twenties in good health. Some clones in this sample may be carry-over from other donors' samples. The sample taken for sequencing was naive CD4+ T cells from PBMCs. Subset specified: CD45RA+ positively selected. The CDR3 nucleotides are TGTGCCTGGAGTGTAGGAGGGACTAGCAATTACGAGCAGTACTTC. It encodes CAWSVGGTSNYEQYF. The whole variable domain, remainder taken from reference TRBV30 and TRBJ2-7, is SQTIHQWPATLVQPVGSPLSLECTVEGTSNPNLYWYRQAAGRGLQLLFYSVGIGQISSEVPQNLSASRPQDRQFILSSKKLLLSDSGFYLCAWSVGGTSNYEQYFGPGTRLTVT.